This T cell receptor beta chain was captured in a study of tumor and adjacent non-tumor tissue in lung cancer. At the level of the study: The patients, roughly eleven men and about five women, were roughly 30 to 76 with stage I to III disease.

Study-level points and caveats: Top 100 clones took a larger repertoire share in normal lung.

On this clonotype itself: Its specificity is not known.

The length of the CDR3 is 18 residues. V shed 4 bases and J shed 5 bases, with 26 bases lying between them. Germline CDR1 reads LGHNA; CDR2 reads YNFKEQ. Three rounds of nested PCR, following a modified ARM-PCR protocol, produced the TCRbeta library. Via MiXCR, TCRdb re-called the multiplex PCR reads, giving one row per CDR3 protein. The sample lists tens of thousands of distinct CDR3 sequences; more than 60% were seen once. The template was RNA from unsorted bulk tissue. The normal lung tissue was taken more than 3 cm from the tumor edge. The specimen was distant non-tumor lung tissue. The TCR sequence derives from a woman in her thirties or forties with non-small cell lung cancer. This rearrangement joins TRBV4-2 to TRBJ2-5; a possible D gene is TRBD2 (6 bases). The CDR3 DNA is TGTGCCAGCAGCCCACTTATGACTAGATGGGCGATAGAGGAGACCCAGTACTTC. It yields the protein CASSPLMTRWAIEETQYF.